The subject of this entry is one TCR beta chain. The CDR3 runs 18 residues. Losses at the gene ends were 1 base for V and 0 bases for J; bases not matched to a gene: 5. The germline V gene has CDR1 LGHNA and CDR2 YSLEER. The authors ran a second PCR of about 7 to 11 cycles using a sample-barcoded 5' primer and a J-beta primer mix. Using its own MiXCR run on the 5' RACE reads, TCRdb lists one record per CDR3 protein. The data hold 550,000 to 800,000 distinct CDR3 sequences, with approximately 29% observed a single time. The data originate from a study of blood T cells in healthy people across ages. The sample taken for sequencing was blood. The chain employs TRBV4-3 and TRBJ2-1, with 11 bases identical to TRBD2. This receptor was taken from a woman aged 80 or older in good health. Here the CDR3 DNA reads TGCGCCAGCAGCCAAGGGGGACTAGCGGAGAGCTCCTACAATGAGCAGTTCTTC. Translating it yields CASSQGGLAESSYNEQFF.